This T cell receptor (beta chain) was sequenced during a study of blood T cell repertoires in COVID-19. In the study overall: Samples of COVID-19 (acute and convalescent) were obtained from the United States, Italy and Spain.

Adults between roughly 18 and 100 years of age took part from fewer than 30 US areas. Clinical history as reported by participants underpinned cohort assignment. TCRdb's copy holds only in-frame clones and misses some; the assay was immunoSEQ multiplex PCR. Here the sample spans under 300,000 clones, 70% to 90% being singletons. This clonotype originated in a woman aged 60 to 75 in a cohort exposed to, infected with or recovered from COVID-19 (not recorded which). Material: PBMCs or T cells enriched from blood (not recorded which).

The CDR3 loop is CASSYLGQGLYNSPLHF. CDR3 nucleotides: TGTGCCAGCAGCTACCTTGGACAGGGACTTTATAATTCACCCCTCCACTTT. V gene TRBV7-9 combines with J gene TRBJ1-6; 8 bases are shared with TRBD1. Germline CDR1 reads SEHNR; CDR2 reads FQNEAQ (reference sequence). This CDR3 has 17 amino acids. After removal of 4 bases from V and 4 bases from J, the junction contained 9 bases not matched to a gene.